The 26 T cell receptor beta chains presented below share a single source sample, sequenced in a study of T cells after yellow fever vaccination (dated by TCRdb to the late 2010s). The library was built by means of 5' RACE. Sequencing was performed on an Illumina NovaSeq 6000. The public reads were reprocessed in TCRdb via fastp at Q25 and MiXCR, keeping in-frame beta chains. Entries that share a CDR3 protein sequence are merged under the most common genes and DNA. In this sample the table shows some 420,000 distinct CDR3 sequences, about 19% of which occur a single time. 18% of the sample is held by the ten biggest clonotypes. The sample's treatment or condition, from its label and the paper: live attenuated yellow fever vaccine strain. Sequenced here: PBMCs, sampled before the yellow fever booster vaccination. These receptors were obtained from a man between 18 and 29 years old who received the YFV17D yellow fever vaccine.

In its sample, this clonotype was seen once. The chain couples TRBV28 to TRBJ1-1, with unresolved D. The CDR3 covers 17 residues. The germline V gene encodes CDR1 MDHEN and CDR2 SYDVKM. The V end was cut by 3 bases, the J end by 0 bases, with 17 bases between. The CDR3 DNA reads TGTGCCAGCAGTTTTCCTTCAACCCCCAGAATGAACACTGAAGCTTTCTTT. Protein: CASSFPSTPRMNTEAFF.

This clonotype was picked up many times. The chain joins TRBV6-5 to TRBJ1-1, with 8 bases lining up with TRBD1. CDR1 and CDR2 from the germline V gene are MNHEY and SVGAGI. The CDR3 length is 15 residues. V lost 2 bases, J lost 1 base, and 3 bases stayed unmatched. CDR3 DNA: TGTGCCAGCAGTTACCCCGGGACAGGGAACACTGAAGCTTTCTTT. Its protein is CASSYPGTGNTEAFF.

This clonotype was recorded at least ten times. The V call is TRBV12-3 or TRBV12-4, the J call TRBJ2-3; 9 bases line up with TRBD2. The CDR3 totals 15 residues. The ends lost 3 bases at V and 2 bases at J; junction bases unmatched: 3. The CDR3 spells CASSLAGGSTDTQYF. DNA for the CDR3: TGTGCCAGCAGTTTGGCGGGGGGGTCCACAGATACGCAGTATTTT.

This clonotype was found a few times. J is TRBJ2-5 and V is TRBV12-3 or TRBV12-4; perhaps TRBD1 as D (5 bases). The CDR3 has 14 residues. V lost 7 bases to trimming and J lost 4 bases, with 16 bases between them. The CDR3 sequence is CASTPDRQSETQYF. CDR3 nucleotides: TGTGCCAGCACCCCCGACCGACAGTCAGAGACCCAGTACTTC.

This clonotype was picked up many times. This sequence joins TRBV20-1 and TRBJ2-4; D gene uncertain. Trimming left V 3 bases short and J 0 bases short, with 6 bases between. The CDR3 consists of 13 residues. The V gene's germline CDR1 is DFQATT and CDR2 SNEGSKA (reference sequence). The CDR3 DNA follows: TGCAGTGCTAGTGACCTAGCCAAAAACATTCAGTACTTC. Translated, it gives CSASDLAKNIQYF.

The gene calls are TRBV6-1 and TRBJ2-7; D is perhaps TRBD1 (6 bases). This CDR3 has 14 amino acids. The germline V and J ends were trimmed by 8 bases and 4 bases, with 18 bases remaining between them. The germline gives CDR1 MNHNS, CDR2 SASEGT. The DNA of the CDR3 is TGTGCCAGCGGAATACAGGGAGTCGGATACGAGCAGTACGTC. It yields the protein CASGIQGVGYEQYV.

J is TRBJ2-7 and V is TRBV18; D is ambiguous. The CDR3 contains 15 residues. CDR1 KGHSH and CDR2 LQKENI come from the germline V gene. Between the trimmed V and J ends, which lost 4 bases and 6 bases, there was a span of 19 bases. CDR3 region: CASSREREVMIEQYF. CDR3 nucleotide sequence: TGTGCCAGCTCACGAGAGAGAGAGGTAATGATCGAGCAGTACTTC.

The chain recombines TRBV18 with TRBJ2-1; D is unresolved. The CDR3 is 14 amino acids. Trimming took off 3 bases at V and 9 bases at J, with 15 bases between the two ends. CDR1 is KGHSH and CDR2 is LQKENI in the germline V gene. CDR3 protein: CASSPEVGSGEQFF. CDR3 coding DNA: TGTGCCAGCTCACCGGAAGTTGGATCGGGTGAGCAGTTCTTC.

The V gene is TRBV18, the J gene TRBJ2-1, with TRBD1 matching 7 bases. The CDR3 length is 13 residues. Germline CDR1 is KGHSH and CDR2 is LQKENI. V lost 7 bases and J lost 7; bases outside the gene matches: 7. The CDR3 loop reads CASCGQDGNEQFF. CDR3 in DNA: TGTGCCAGCTGTGGACAGGATGGGAATGAGCAGTTCTTC.

The chain links TRBV15 to TRBJ1-2, with no clear D. The CDR3 is made up of 16 amino acids. Germline CDR1 is LNHNV and CDR2 is YYDKDF (reference sequence). Deletions cut 0 bases from V and 4 bases from J, with 15 bases between. CDR3 nucleotide sequence: TGTGCCACCAGCAGAGATCTGGGGAGTGTTTTCTATGGCTACACCTTC. This encodes CATSRDLGSVFYGYTF.

The rearrangement joins TRBV7-6 to TRBJ1-1, with 7 bases identical to TRBD1. The CDR3 runs to 23 residues. Germline values: CDR1 SGHVS, CDR2 FNYEAQ. V lost 5 bases and J lost 1; bases outside the gene matches: 31. The DNA for the CDR3 is TGTGCCAGCAGCCCTCCCCCGGGGTCCGGATCAGGACAGGCCCTTAGTTGGAACACTGAAGCTTTCTTT. Protein: CASSPPPGSGSGQALSWNTEAFF. The full variable domain, with the rest looked up from reference TRBV7-6 and TRBJ1-1, is GAGVSQSPRYKVTKRGQDVALRCDPISGHVSLYWYRQALGQGPEFLTYFNYEAQQDKSGLPNDRFSAERPEGSISTLTIQRTEQRDSAMYRCASSPPPGSGSGQALSWNTEAFFGQGTRLTVV.

The chain links TRBV20-1 to TRBJ2-2; 11 bases are shared with TRBD1. There are 19 residues in the CDR3. Losses at the gene ends were 0 bases for V and 7 bases for J; bases not matched to a gene: 16. The V gene's germline CDR1 is DFQATT and CDR2 SNEGSKA (reference sequence). This chain's CDR3 is CSARDVIGNGQGAGGELFF. The CDR3 region has the DNA TGCAGTGCTAGAGACGTAATAGGAAATGGACAGGGGGCCGGCGGGGAGCTGTTTTTT.

The sample holds a few counts of this clonotype. The chain joins TRBV25-1 to TRBJ2-2; 11 positions match TRBD2. This CDR3 is 17 amino acids long. After removal of 4 bases from V and 5 bases from J, the junction contained 9 bases not matched to a gene. Germline values: CDR1 MGHDK, CDR2 SYGVNS. CDR3 in amino acids: CASSGLAGITGTGELFF. The DNA of the CDR3 is TGTGCCAGCAGTGGACTAGCGGGGATAACGGGGACCGGGGAGCTGTTTTTT.

The rearrangement uses TRBV19 and TRBJ1-5; D is unresolved. Germline assignment: CDR1 LNHDA and CDR2 SQIVND (reference sequence). V was pared by 4 bases and J by 0 bases, with 7 bases between. This CDR3 has 14 amino acids. The CDR3 DNA reads TGTGCCAGTAGTAGGATCGCTAGCAATCAGCCCCAGCATTTT. The encoded protein is CASSRIASNQPQHF.

The chain recombines TRBV27 with TRBJ2-3; D gene uncertain. V dropped 8 bases and J dropped 0 bases, with 12 bases sitting between them. CDR3 size: 14 residues. Germline-derived CDR1 and CDR2 are MNHEY and SMNVEV (reference sequence). CDR3 in DNA: TGTGCCAGCCGTGGGCTTCAGAGCACAGATACGCAGTATTTT. Residues: CASRGLQSTDTQYF.

The gene calls are TRBV9 and TRBJ2-1, with D maybe TRBD2 (8 bases). V lost 0 bases and J lost 9, with 25 bases in between. Looked up from germline, CDR1 is SGDLS and CDR2 is YYNGEE. CDR3 length: 18 amino acids. The CDR3 nucleotides read TGTGCCAGCAGCGTAGCAGGGGGTTTAGGACTAGCTGGTTTTGAGCAGTTCTTC. This sequence encodes CASSVAGGLGLAGFEQFF.

The chain combines TRBV7-2 with TRBJ2-3, with D perhaps TRBD1 or TRBD2 (5 bases each). From germline, CDR1 is SGHTA and CDR2 FQGNSA. The CDR3 runs 15 residues. The V end was cut by 8 bases, the J end by 5 bases, with 20 bases between. The DNA of the CDR3 is TGTGCCAGCTGCCGGGACGCACAGCCGGGAGATACGCAGTATTTT. The encoded protein is CASCRDAQPGDTQYF.

The chain combines TRBV20-1 with TRBJ1-4; TRBD1 agrees at 7 bases. Trimming cost V 4 bases and J 0 bases; bases outside gene matches: 11. Germline CDR1 DFQATT, CDR2 SNEGSKA (reference sequence). CDR3 length: 17 amino acids. Here the CDR3 reads CSAKGQNHLPTNEKLFF. The CDR3 region has the DNA TGCAGTGCTAAGGGACAGAATCACCTTCCAACTAATGAAAAACTGTTTTTT.

This chain connects TRBV9 to TRBJ2-4; perhaps TRBD2 as D (5 bases). Germline values: CDR1 SGDLS, CDR2 YYNGEE. The V end was cut by 3 bases, the J end by 7 bases, with 8 bases between. The CDR3 is made up of 12 amino acids. Here the CDR3 DNA reads TGTGCCAGCAGCGCGGACTCGAACATTCAGTACTTC. Residues: CASSADSNIQYF. Variable domain in full (rest from reference TRBV9 and TRBJ2-4): DSGVTQTPKHLITATGQRVTLRCSPRSGDLSVYWYQQSLDQGLQFLIQYYNGEERAKGNILERFSAQQFPDLHSELNLSSLELGDSALYFCASSADSNIQYFGAGTRLSVL.

The V and J genes are TRBV6-1 and TRBJ2-3; D may be TRBD2 (6 bases). V was cut by 2 bases and J by 11 bases, with 14 bases left in between. Germline CDR1 and CDR2: MNHNS and SASEGT. The CDR3 totals 13 residues. CDR3 nucleotide sequence: TGTGCCAGCAGTGAAATCGAGGCGGGGATGCAGTATTTT. Amino acids: CASSEIEAGMQYF.

This clonotype has a handful of counts. The chain recombines TRBV29-1 with TRBJ1-1, with a possible D match to TRBD1 (6 bases). Trimming left V 0 bases short and J 3 bases short, with 11 bases between. The CDR3 has 14 amino acids. Germline V gene data show CDR1 as SQVTM and CDR2 as ANQGSEA. CDR3 in amino acids: CSVEEVTGYTEAFF. DNA of the CDR3: TGCAGCGTTGAAGAGGTTACAGGGTACACTGAAGCTTTCTTT.

The chain carries TRBV5-1 and TRBJ1-6, with 11 bases identical to TRBD1. Per the germline V gene, CDR1 is SGHRS and CDR2 is YFSETQ. J gave up 6 bases and V 0 bases, and 2 bases lay outside the gene matches. This CDR3 has 16 residues. DNA of the CDR3: TGCGCCAGCAGCTTGGGGACAGGGGGCGCTAATTCACCCCTCCACTTT. The encoded protein is CASSLGTGGANSPLHF.

This clonotype was detected ten times or more. The chain couples TRBV7-2 to TRBJ1-4; D ambiguous. This CDR3 has 13 residues. Trimming took 1 base from V and 10 from J, leaving 10 bases between them. The germline CDR1 and CDR2 sequences are SGHTA and FQGNSA. The CDR3 nucleotides read TGTGCCAGCAGCTTAGGGTTAGAGGGAAAACTGTTTTTT. This codes for CASSLGLEGKLFF.

This chain links TRBV24-1 with TRBJ1-2; no clear D gene. V lost 6 bases and J lost 2, with 12 bases in between. This CDR3 is built from 14 residues. From germline, CDR1 is KGHDR and CDR2 SFDVKD. The CDR3, as DNA: TGTGCCACCAGTCCCCAGCCACCGAACTATGGCTACACCTTC. Protein product: CATSPQPPNYGYTF.

The chain links TRBV4-1 to TRBJ2-2; either TRBD1 or TRBD2 may supply D (5 bases each). V was cut by 2 bases and J by 6 bases, with 19 bases left in between. The length of the CDR3 is 17 residues. Germline CDR1 is MGHRA and CDR2 is YSYEKL. The CDR3 protein is CASSQRPGTDPPGELFF. The CDR3 nucleotides are TGCGCCAGCAGCCAACGACCCGGGACGGACCCCCCCGGGGAGCTGTTTTTT.

This clonotype was observed a handful of times. The chain has TRBV9 and TRBJ2-3; TRBD2 matches at 9 bases. The CDR3 runs to 15 residues. V lost 4 bases and J lost 11; bases outside the gene matches: 14. From germline, CDR1 is SGDLS and CDR2 YYNGEE. Written as DNA, the CDR3 is TGTGCCAGCAGCCCCGGAATAGCGGGGGTAGGTTTGCAGTATTTT. Translating it yields CASSPGIAGVGLQYF.